A single sample is the source of the 32 T cell receptor beta chains below, sequenced in a study of T cell responses to AZD1222 COVID-19 vaccine (dated by TCRdb to the early 2020s). Libraries were built with the immunoSEQ multiplex PCR assay. This immuneACCESS table, as held by TCRdb, lists in-frame sequences with V and J called but not all clones. Of the missing ones, under half trace to an unresolved V gene in checked studies; the others have no known cause. The sample table lists over 130,000 clones, 85% to 90% of them with a count of one. The ten top clones hold roughly 3.8% of the sample. The sample's time point, from its label and the paper: baseline before first vaccination. This specimen was peripheral blood, taken on day 0 of AZD1222 vaccination. These receptor sequences come from an adult in good health.

The CDR3 loop is CASSLDLLSYNEQFF. The CDR3 coding sequence is TGTGCCAGCAGTTTAGACCTCCTCTCCTACAATGAGCAGTTCTTC. The chain links TRBV27 to TRBJ2-1; no clear D. Germline V gives CDR1 MNHEY, CDR2 SMNVEV (reference sequence). The V and J ends lost 2 bases and 0 bases respectively, with 8 bases between them. The CDR3 has 15 residues.

This chain connects TRBV6-5 to TRBJ2-7; the match to TRBD2 covers 9 bases. The V gene's germline CDR1 is MNHEY and CDR2 SVGAGI. The CDR3 consists of 16 residues. The J segment lost 4 bases and the V segment lost 4 bases, leaving 11 bases of the junction unmatched. This CDR3 reads CASSSAAGTSWYEQYF. CDR3 nucleotides: TGTGCCAGCAGTTCCGCGGCCGGGACTAGCTGGTACGAGCAGTACTTC.

This clone was picked up a small number of times. V usage is TRBV30 and J usage is TRBJ1-5, with a weak D call TRBD1 (5 bases). The germline V and J ends were trimmed by 5 bases and 7 bases, with 15 bases remaining between them. CDR1 GTSNPN and CDR2 SVGIG come from the germline V gene (reference sequence). There are 13 residues in the CDR3. CDR3 in amino acids: CAWAPGLWQPQHF. As DNA, the CDR3 is TGTGCCTGGGCCCCGGGACTGTGGCAGCCCCAGCATTTT.

The CDR3 DNA sequence: TGTGCCAGCAGCTTGGAACAGGGTAACACTGAAGCTTTCTTT. Encoded protein: CASSLEQGNTEAFF. The chain recombines TRBV5-4 with TRBJ1-1, with a tentative D call TRBD1 (6 bases). The CDR3 runs 14 residues. Trimming stripped 0 bases from V and 2 bases from J, with 8 bases between. Per germline, CDR1 SGHNT and CDR2 YYREEE (reference sequence).

J is TRBJ2-1 and V is TRBV6-2 or TRBV6-3; 8 bases align to TRBD2. The germline V gene encodes CDR1 MNHEY and CDR2 SVGEGT. V dropped 0 bases and J dropped 4; count of bases not matched to a gene: 5. The CDR3 sequence is 16 residues long. CDR3 nucleotides: TGTGCCAGCAGTTACTCGTGGGTAGCGGGATACAATGAGCAGTTCTTC. Protein: CASSYSWVAGYNEQFF.

CDR3 loop: CASSLDLSYEQYF. As DNA, the CDR3 is TGTGCCAGCAGCTTAGATCTCTCCTACGAGCAGTACTTC. V and J are TRBV7-7 and TRBJ2-7; D not resolved. The CDR3 is 13 residues long. Germline CDR1 and CDR2: SSHAT and FNYEAQ (reference sequence). V was pared by 1 base and J by 0 bases, with 4 bases between.

The CDR3 reads CASSLARFTGEKVGNIQYF. CDR3 nucleotide sequence: TGTGCCAGCAGCTTAGCAAGGTTCACAGGGGAAAAAGTTGGAAACATTCAGTACTTC. The chain links TRBV7-8 to TRBJ2-4; 7 bases fit TRBD1. This CDR3 contains 19 residues. Germline-derived CDR1 and CDR2 are SGHVS and FQNEAQ. The V gene end was trimmed by 0 bases and the J gene end by 6 bases; junction bases not matched to a gene: 17.

This clone was counted a few times. The CDR3 spells CATSDGDHYSNQPQHF. CDR3 DNA: TGTGCCACCAGTGATGGGGACCATTATAGCAATCAGCCCCAGCATTTT. This chain connects TRBV24-1 to TRBJ1-5; the D gene is possibly TRBD1 (5 bases). Germline values: CDR1 KGHDR, CDR2 SFDVKD. There are 16 residues in the CDR3. V shed 3 bases and J shed 0 bases, with 11 bases lying between them.

The chain joins TRBV4-1 to TRBJ2-3, with 12 bases that match TRBD2. Trimming at V came to 2 bases and at J to 5 bases, leaving 5 bases not matched to a gene. Germline V gene lookup returns CDR1 MGHRA and CDR2 YSYEKL. The CDR3 runs 16 residues. The CDR3 DNA sequence: TGCGCCAGCAGCCAACGGCTAGCGGGAGGGGTAGATACGCAGTATTTT. Translation: CASSQRLAGGVDTQYF.

The chain combines TRBV27 with TRBJ1-6; no reliable D call. This CDR3 is 12 amino acids long. V was cut by 4 bases and J by 8 bases, with 6 bases left in between. Germline-derived CDR1 and CDR2 are MNHEY and SMNVEV (reference sequence). DNA of the CDR3: TGTGCCAGCAGTTCCGACTATTCACCCCTCCACTTT. Translated: CASSSDYSPLHF.

This clone has a single count. The rearrangement links TRBV5-5 to TRBJ1-2; 9 nucleotides align to TRBD1. The CDR3 is 13 amino acids. Germline loops: CDR1 SGHKS, CDR2 YYEKEE (reference sequence). V shed 3 bases, J shed 8 bases, and the junction held 5 bases outside the gene matches. The CDR3 reads CASSSGTGMGYTF. CDR3 sequence (DNA): TGTGCCAGCAGCTCCGGGACAGGGATGGGCTACACCTTC.

The chain uses TRBV7-9 and TRBJ2-1, with 16 bases fitting TRBD2. V shed 3 bases and J 9 bases; nucleotides not matched to a gene: 8. There are 17 residues in the CDR3. CDR1 and CDR2 (germline): SEHNR, FQNEAQ (reference sequence). The CDR3 spells CASSLAAGLAGGREQFF. The CDR3 coding sequence is TGTGCCAGCAGCTTGGCTGCGGGACTAGCGGGAGGGCGTGAGCAGTTCTTC. The full variable domain, rest sourced from reference TRBV7-9 and TRBJ2-1, is DTGVSQNPRHKITKRGQNVTFRCDPISEHNRLYWYRQTLGQGPEFLTYFQNEAQLEKSRLLSDRFSAERPKGSFSTLEIQRTEQGDSAMYLCASSLAAGLAGGREQFFGPGTRLTVL.

This clone was detected once. The V gene is TRBV4-2, the J gene TRBJ2-1, with no clear D. The CDR3 is 13 residues long. V lost 0 bases, J lost 12 bases, and 12 bases lay in between. Germline V lookup: CDR1 LGHNA, CDR2 YNFKEQ. The CDR3 reads CASSQDRVLRQFF. CDR3 DNA sequence: TGTGCCAGCAGCCAAGATAGAGTCCTAAGGCAGTTCTTC.

This chain links TRBV18 with TRBJ1-6; maybe TRBD1 (6 bases). V lost 0 bases, J lost 14 bases, and 20 bases lay in between. The CDR3 has 16 amino acids. Germline CDR1 reads KGHSH; CDR2 reads LQKENI. The CDR3 sequence is CASSPPASLRGLALHF. CDR3 nucleotide sequence: TGTGCCAGCTCACCACCGGCGTCCCTTCGGGGGCTAGCCCTCCACTTT. Complete variable domain (other parts from reference TRBV18 and TRBJ1-6): NAGVMQNPRHLVRRRGQEARLRCSPMKGHSHVYWYRQLPEEGLKFMVYLQKENIIDESGMPKERFSAEFPKEGPSILRIQQVVRGDSAAYFCASSPPASLRGLALHFGNGTRLTVT.

The chain recombines TRBV7-2 with TRBJ2-7, with TRBD1 matching over 8 bases. Losses at the gene ends were 5 bases for V and 1 base for J; bases not matched to a gene: 10. The CDR3 has 16 residues. Germline loops: CDR1 SGHTA, CDR2 FQGNSA. The DNA for the CDR3 is TGTGCCAGCAGCCGTAGGACAGGGCCCAAATCCTACGAGCAGTACTTC. Translated: CASSRRTGPKSYEQYF. The whole variable domain, filled in from reference TRBV7-2 and TRBJ2-7, reads GAGVSQSPSNKVTEKGKDVELRCDPISGHTALYWYRQSLGQGLEFLIYFQGNSAPDKSGLPSDRFSAERTGGSVSTLTIQRTQQEDSAVYLCASSRRTGPKSYEQYFGPGTRLTVT.

V usage is TRBV25-1 and J usage is TRBJ2-1; TRBD2 is a possible D gene (6 bases). This CDR3 is 16 amino acids long. The germline gives CDR1 MGHDK, CDR2 SYGVNS. V shed 2 bases and J shed 5 bases, with 16 bases lying between them. The CDR3: CASSEGAGSIDNEQFF. The CDR3 nucleotides are TGTGCCAGCAGTGAAGGGGCCGGGAGTATCGACAATGAGCAGTTCTTC.

Of note for this clone: Relative to the germline gene, one junction end is altered; a read error may explain this. The V gene is TRBV5-4, the J gene TRBJ2-5, with TRBD2 matching over 7 bases. CDR3 size: 14 residues. Germline CDR1 reads SGHNT; CDR2 reads YYREEE (reference sequence). The CDR3 loop reads CASSLGGVQETQYF. CDR3 DNA sequence: TGTGCCAGCAGTTTGGGGGGGGTCCAAGAGACCCAGTACTTC. Supplemented by reference TRBV5-4 and TRBJ2-5, the full variable domain reads ETGVTQSPTHLIKTRGQQVTLRCSSQSGHNTVSWYQQALGQGPQFIFQYYREEENGRGNFPPRFSGLQFPNYSSELNVNALELDDSALYLCASSLGGVQETQYFGPGTRLLVL.

This chain links TRBV18 with TRBJ2-7; D might be TRBD1 (5 bases). Between the trimmed V and J ends, which lost 3 bases and 0 bases, there was a span of 9 bases. In germline, CDR1 is KGHSH, CDR2 LQKENI. The CDR3 has 14 residues. The CDR3 is CASSPGRNSYEQYF. In nucleotides, the CDR3 is TGTGCCAGCTCACCGGGGCGGAACTCCTACGAGCAGTACTTC.

The chain is built from TRBV29-1 and TRBJ1-1, with D unresolved. Looked up from germline, CDR1 is SQVTM and CDR2 is ANQGSEA. CDR3 length equals 11 residues. Trimming removed 7 bases from V and 1 base from J, with 7 bases in between. CDR3 loop: CSAYENTEAFF. In DNA, the CDR3 is TGCAGCGCGTACGAGAACACTGAAGCTTTCTTT.

This rearrangement joins TRBV5-5 to TRBJ1-2; TRBD1 agrees at 9 bases. The germline V gene encodes CDR1 SGHKS and CDR2 YYEKEE (reference sequence). The J segment lost 5 bases and the V segment lost 5 bases, leaving 16 bases of the junction unmatched. This CDR3 region has 17 residues. The CDR3 reads CASRHPTRDRAMYGYTF. CDR3 in DNA: TGTGCCAGCAGGCACCCGACCCGGGACAGGGCTATGTATGGCTACACCTTC.

The chain has TRBV6-6 and TRBJ1-4; the match to TRBD1 covers 7 bases. From germline, CDR1 is MNHNY and CDR2 SVGAGI (reference sequence). Trimming removed 4 bases from V and 1 base from J; junction bases left unmatched: 3. This CDR3 is built from 15 residues. In DNA form, the CDR3 reads TGTGCCAGCAGTTCCTCAGGGGGAACTAATGAAAAACTGTTTTTT. This encodes CASSSSGGTNEKLFF.

This clone was picked up one time. The chain uses TRBV3-1 (or the pseudogene TRBV3-2) and TRBJ2-3, with 9 bases matching TRBD2. CDR3 length: 15 residues. The J segment lost 0 bases and the V segment lost 6 bases, leaving 4 bases of the junction unmatched. Germline CDR1 LGHDT, CDR2 YNNKEL (reference sequence). CDR3 sequence: CASSPTSGSTDTQYF. In DNA form, the CDR3 reads TGTGCCAGCAGTCCTACTAGCGGGAGCACAGATACGCAGTATTTT.

This chain uses TRBV11-3 with TRBJ2-1, with D possibly being TRBD2 (6 bases). Germline values: CDR1 SGHNT, CDR2 YENEEA. V was cut by 0 bases and J by 6 bases, with 15 bases left in between. The CDR3 runs 16 residues. CDR3 coding DNA: TGTGCCAGCAGCTTAGATCACGGGACTCCCACCAATGAGCAGTTCTTC. The encoded protein is CASSLDHGTPTNEQFF.

The rearrangement uses TRBV6-2 or TRBV6-3 and TRBJ2-7; a weak D match, TRBD1 (5 bases). The CDR3 runs to 16 residues. Germline V lookup: CDR1 MNHEY, CDR2 SVGEGT. Deletions cut 6 bases from V and 5 bases from J, with 23 bases between. CDR3 loop: CASSLGRGKTLHEQYF. As DNA, the CDR3 is TGTGCCAGCAGCCTGGGTAGGGGTAAGACGCTGCACGAGCAGTACTTC.

This clone was recorded only once. The rearrangement uses TRBV14 and TRBJ1-4, with a weak D call TRBD1 (6 bases). This CDR3 is 15 amino acids long. The V and J ends lost 1 base and 8 bases respectively, with 14 bases between them. Germline V gene lookup returns CDR1 SGHDN and CDR2 FVKESK. CDR3 DNA sequence: TGTGCCAGCAGCCAAGCGAACAGGGAGGAAGAAAAACTGTTTTTT. Protein product: CASSQANREEEKLFF.

CDR3 protein: CASSPGTSASDTQYF. The CDR3 coding sequence is TGTGCCAGCAGCCCCGGGACTAGTGCTTCAGATACGCAGTATTTT. The V and J genes are TRBV7-9 and TRBJ2-3, with 8 bases aligning to TRBD2. V trimming: 5 bases; J trimming: 4 bases; junction bases outside the gene matches: 8. Germline V gene lookup returns CDR1 SEHNR and CDR2 FQNEAQ (reference sequence). This CDR3 has 15 residues. Using reference TRBV7-9 and TRBJ2-3 for the parts outside the CDR3, the full variable domain is DTGVSQNPRHKITKRGQNVTFRCDPISEHNRLYWYRQTLGQGPEFLTYFQNEAQLEKSRLLSDRFSAERPKGSFSTLEIQRTEQGDSAMYLCASSPGTSASDTQYFGPGTRLTVL.

The CDR3 here is CASSSALVETQYF. The CDR3 nucleotides read TGTGCCAGCAGCTCGGCCTTAGTGGAGACCCAGTACTTC. The chain is built from TRBV13 and TRBJ2-5; D is uncertain. The CDR3 is made up of 13 amino acids. CDR1 PRHDT and CDR2 FYEKMQ come from the germline V gene (reference sequence). The V end was cut by 4 bases, the J end by 5 bases, with 11 bases between. Full variable domain (remainder filled in from reference TRBV13 and TRBJ2-5): AAGVIQSPRHLIKEKRETATLKCYPIPRHDTVYWYQQGPGQDPQFLISFYEKMQSDKGSIPDRFSAQQFSDYHSELNMSSLELGDSALYFCASSSALVETQYFGPGTRLLVL.

The chain employs TRBV6-5 and TRBJ1-2; D is unresolved. The V and J ends lost 7 bases and 0 bases respectively, with 15 bases between them. Germline V gene data show CDR1 as MNHEY and CDR2 as SVGAGI. This CDR3 is built from 15 residues. Here the CDR3 reads CASTIADVANYGYTF. The CDR3 region has the DNA TGTGCCAGCACCATAGCCGACGTCGCTAACTATGGCTACACCTTC.

The chain has TRBV30 and TRBJ2-2; no firm D call. This CDR3 has 11 residues. The germline V gene encodes CDR1 GTSNPN and CDR2 SVGIG (reference sequence). The ends were cut back, 5 bases at V and 1 base at J, with 2 bases in the middle. The CDR3 coding sequence is TGTGCCTGGGAGAACACCGGGGAGCTGTTTTTT. It codes for CAWENTGELFF.

CDR3 DNA sequence: TGTGCCAGCTCCGGGGGGGGCTTGGCCCGAAACTATGGCTACACCTTC. It specifies CASSGGGLARNYGYTF. The chain uses TRBV5-6 and TRBJ1-2; a weak D match, TRBD1 (6 bases). Per the germline V gene, CDR1 is SGHDT and CDR2 is YYEEEE. V gave up 7 bases and J gave up 2 bases, with 21 bases separating them. The CDR3 has 16 amino acids.

The rearrangement uses TRBV5-1 and TRBJ1-6; D gene unclear. Germline V gene lookup returns CDR1 SGHRS and CDR2 YFSETQ. There are 16 residues in the CDR3. V lost 4 bases to trimming and J lost 8 bases, with 19 bases between them. The CDR3 sequence: CASSGSGLLAHSPLHF. The CDR3 DNA is TGCGCCAGCAGCGGATCGGGCCTCCTAGCGCATTCACCCCTCCACTTT.

This clone has only one observation. J is TRBJ1-3 and V is TRBV6-5; TRBD1 might be the D (5 bases). CDR1 is MNHEY and CDR2 is SVGAGI in the germline V gene. The CDR3 contains 15 residues. CDR3 DNA: TGTGCTGTGGAGGGACGGGACCCGAGGTTCGGCACCATATATTTT. It specifies CAVEGRDPRFGTIYF.